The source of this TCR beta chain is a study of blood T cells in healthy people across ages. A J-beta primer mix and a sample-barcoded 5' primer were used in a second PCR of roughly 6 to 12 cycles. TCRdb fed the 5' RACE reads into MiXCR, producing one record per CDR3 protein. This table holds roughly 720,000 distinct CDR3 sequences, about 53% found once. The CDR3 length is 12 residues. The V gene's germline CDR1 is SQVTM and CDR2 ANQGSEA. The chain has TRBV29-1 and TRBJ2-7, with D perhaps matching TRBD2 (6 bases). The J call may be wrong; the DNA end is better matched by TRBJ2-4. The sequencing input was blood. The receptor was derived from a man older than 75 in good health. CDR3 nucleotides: TGCAGCGTTGTCTGGGGAGGAGGCATTCAGTACTTC. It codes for CSVVWGGGIQYF.